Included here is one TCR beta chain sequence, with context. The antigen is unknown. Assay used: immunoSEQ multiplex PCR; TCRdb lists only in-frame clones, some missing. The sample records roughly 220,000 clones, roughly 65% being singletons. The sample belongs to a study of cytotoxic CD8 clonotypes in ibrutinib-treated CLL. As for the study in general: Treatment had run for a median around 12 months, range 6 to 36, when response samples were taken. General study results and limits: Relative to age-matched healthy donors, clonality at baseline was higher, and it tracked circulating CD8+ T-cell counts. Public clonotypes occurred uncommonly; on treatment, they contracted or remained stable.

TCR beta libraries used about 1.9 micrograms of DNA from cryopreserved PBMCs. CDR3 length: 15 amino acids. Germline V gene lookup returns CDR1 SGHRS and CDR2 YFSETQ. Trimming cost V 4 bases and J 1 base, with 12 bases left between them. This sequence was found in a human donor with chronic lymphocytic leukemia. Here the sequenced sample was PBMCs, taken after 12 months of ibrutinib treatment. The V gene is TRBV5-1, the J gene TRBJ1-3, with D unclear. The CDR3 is CASSPGRGSGNTIYF. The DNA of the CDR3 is TGCGCCAGCAGCCCCGGCCGAGGGTCTGGAAACACCATATATTTT. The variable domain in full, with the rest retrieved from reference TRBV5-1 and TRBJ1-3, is KAGVTQTPRYLIKTRGQQVTLSCSPISGHRSVSWYQQTPGQGLQFLFEYFSETQRNKGNFPGRFSGRQFSNSRSEMNVSTLELGDSALYLCASSPGRGSGNTIYFGEGSWLTVV.